This T cell receptor beta chain was observed in a study of T-cell reconstitution after alpha-beta-depleted transplantation in children. Unique molecular identifiers were incorporated when the TCRbeta library was constructed. TCRdb independently ran MiXCR on the PCR reads; one entry per CDR3 protein. The sample records 230,000 or so distinct CDR3 sequences, about 8.8% being singletons. The CDR3 spans 16 residues. Trimming removed 7 bases at V and 5 bases at J, with 23 bases between. Per the germline V gene, CDR1 is SGHTA and CDR2 is FQGNSA. This clonotype was counted many times. The chain is built from TRBV7-2 and TRBJ1-1, with D maybe TRBD1 (5 bases). The clonotype was recovered from a human donor who donated a stem cell graft to a child with SCID. The source was PBMCs from the stem cell graft donor, collected from the stem cell graft. CDR3 in amino acids: CASKMGLLGARTEAFF. The CDR3 bases are TGTGCCAGCAAAATGGGCCTTCTCGGGGCGCGAACTGAAGCTTTCTTT.